This T cell receptor beta chain was captured by sequencing in a study of blood T cell repertoires in COVID-19. Across the whole study: The samples span acute and convalescent COVID-19 from the United States, Italy and Spain. T cells, B-cell-depleted T cells, or PBMCs provided the cDNA or gDNA that served as material.

Germline V gives CDR1 SGHTS, CDR2 YDEGEE. Losses at the gene ends were 3 bases for V and 8 bases for J; bases not matched to a gene: 2. This CDR3 region has 15 residues. The protocol was immunoSEQ multiplex PCR, while the TCRdb copy is restricted to in-frame clones and leaves out a portion. Among about half a million clones listed, 89% were seen once. Patients in Seattle were enrolled during active infection, then followed longitudinally. This clonotype was obtained from a man aged 18 to 30 with COVID-19, enrolled during active disease. The source material was peripheral blood. This chain joins TRBV5-8 and TRBJ2-1, with 16 bases fitting TRBD2. The CDR3 reads CASSSGTSGGDEQFF. The CDR3 coding sequence is TGTGCCAGCAGCTCCGGGACTAGCGGGGGGGATGAGCAGTTCTTC.